The rows below give T cell receptor beta chains drawn from one sample of a study of blood T cell repertoires in COVID-19. Sequenced by immunoSEQ multiplex PCR; TCRdb stores in-frame clones only, minus some. Here the sample spans 150,000 or so clones, about 89% being singletons. Input material: peripheral blood. The receptors were gathered from a man older than 75 with acute or convalescent COVID-19. Each CDR3 is given without its conserved first and last residue. Each record gives: J gene, V gene, CDR3 length, CDR3 protein.

j_call: TRBJ2-7; v_call: TRBV21-1; cdr3_length: 13; cdr3_aa: ASSTPDRVSYEQY
j_call: TRBJ1-5; v_call: TRBV19; cdr3_length: 13; cdr3_aa: ASSTSGTDNQPQH
j_call: TRBJ2-1; v_call: TRBV7-3; cdr3_length: 15; cdr3_aa: ASSLLGGTGGYNEQF
j_call: TRBJ2-1; v_call: TRBV7-9; cdr3_length: 16; cdr3_aa: ASSLSGGPWSQYNEQF
j_call: TRBJ2-1; v_call: TRBV3-1/TRBV3-2; cdr3_length: 12; cdr3_aa: ASSQDRGTSEQF
j_call: TRBJ2-1; v_call: TRBV7-2; cdr3_length: 17; cdr3_aa: ASSLRTSGRFSSYNEQF
j_call: TRBJ2-7; v_call: TRBV5-5; cdr3_length: 13; cdr3_aa: ASSWAGTSGNEQY
j_call: TRBJ1-4; v_call: TRBV4-1; cdr3_length: 11; cdr3_aa: ASSPGGGEKLF
j_call: TRBJ1-3; v_call: TRBV28; cdr3_length: 15; cdr3_aa: ASSLLGVGYSGNTIY
j_call: TRBJ2-7; v_call: TRBV5-1; cdr3_length: 12; cdr3_aa: ASSRGWDTYEQY
j_call: TRBJ1-6; v_call: TRBV5-5; cdr3_length: 17; cdr3_aa: ASSLEISGRSSYNSPLH
j_call: TRBJ1-5; v_call: TRBV2; cdr3_length: 11; cdr3_aa: ASSAAEDQPQH
j_call: TRBJ1-2; v_call: TRBV6-1; cdr3_length: 13; cdr3_aa: ASSEGPGLYYGYT
j_call: TRBJ2-7; v_call: TRBV28; cdr3_length: 12; cdr3_aa: ASIRQGRNYEQY
j_call: TRBJ1-1; v_call: TRBV27; cdr3_length: 12; cdr3_aa: ASTPWQGDTEAF
j_call: TRBJ2-3; v_call: TRBV2; cdr3_length: 14; cdr3_aa: ASSHQGSPVADTQY
j_call: TRBJ2-1; v_call: TRBV5-1; cdr3_length: 13; cdr3_aa: ASSLTGEVYNEQF
j_call: TRBJ1-2; v_call: TRBV11-2; cdr3_length: 11; cdr3_aa: ASSGGGYYGYT
j_call: TRBJ2-7; v_call: TRBV6-5; cdr3_length: 10; cdr3_aa: ASSRDPVQQY
j_call: TRBJ2-3; v_call: TRBV5-6; cdr3_length: 13; cdr3_aa: ASSLPSGTTDTQY
j_call: TRBJ2-3; v_call: TRBV28; cdr3_length: 12; cdr3_aa: ASSYERSTDTQY
j_call: TRBJ2-7; v_call: TRBV27; cdr3_length: 12; cdr3_aa: ASSLPSGAYEQY